Listed here are 26 T cell receptor beta chains from one sample, sequenced in a study of vaccination effects on CD4 cells after COVID-19. The antigens of these receptors remain unknown. Libraries were prepared by immunoSEQ multiplex PCR; TCRdb keeps only in-frame clonotypes and omits some of them. The sample holds 70,000 or so clones, around 81% seen once. Sequencing in the ViraFEST assay came after antigen-specific CD4+ T cells had been expanded with viral peptide pools, which were used to stimulate PBMC. The culture ran for 10 days, and then CD4+ T cells were isolated. Vaccinees lacked prior SARS-CoV-2 infection and tested negative for nucleocapsid antibodies. The material was CD4+ T cells from PBMCs cultured with SARS-CoV-2 spike peptides, obtained before COVID-19 vaccination. Receptor source: a human donor who received a COVID-19 vaccine.

J is TRBJ1-5 and V is TRBV5-1, with no clear D. V was shortened by 0 bases and J by 0 bases, with 10 bases between the two germline ends. Per germline, CDR1 SGHRS and CDR2 YFSETQ. CDR3 size: 16 residues. The CDR3 sequence: CASSLVPGNSNQPQHF. CDR3 in DNA: TGCGCCAGCAGCTTGGTTCCCGGGAATAGCAATCAGCCCCAGCATTTT. The full variable domain, rest sourced from reference TRBV5-1 and TRBJ1-5, is KAGVTQTPRYLIKTRGQQVTLSCSPISGHRSVSWYQQTPGQGLQFLFEYFSETQRNKGNFPGRFSGRQFSNSRSEMNVSTLELGDSALYLCASSLVPGNSNQPQHFGDGTRLSIL.

This clone was found once. J is TRBJ2-5 and V is TRBV18; TRBD2 matches at 16 bases. Unmatched junction bases numbered 3, after V lost 0 bases and J lost 2 bases. CDR3 size: 18 residues. Germline V gene sequence: CDR1 KGHSH, CDR2 LQKENI. CDR3 region: CASSPPGLAGGPQETQYF. The CDR3 DNA reads as TGTGCCAGCTCACCACCGGGACTAGCGGGGGGGCCACAAGAGACCCAGTACTTC.

The chain joins TRBV10-2 to TRBJ1-6, with D uncertain. Per the germline V gene, CDR1 is WSHSY and CDR2 is SAAADI. CDR3 size: 19 residues. Trimming pared 5 bases from V and 0 bases from J, leaving 20 bases between. CDR3 sequence: CASSRFPPAGSSYNSPLHF. CDR3 sequence (DNA): TGCGCCAGCAGTCGGTTCCCCCCCGCGGGAAGCTCCTATAATTCACCCCTCCACTTT.

The chain links TRBV28 to TRBJ1-4, with 7 positions matching TRBD1. Germline V gene lookup returns CDR1 MDHEN and CDR2 SYDVKM. The CDR3 length is 15 residues. Trimming removed 4 bases from V and 7 bases from J; junction bases left unmatched: 9. The CDR3 loop reads CASSSPLSGGEKLFF. The CDR3 region has the DNA TGTGCCAGCAGTTCCCCCTTGTCAGGGGGTGAAAAACTGTTTTTT.

The chain combines TRBV6-6 with TRBJ1-4, with a possible D match to TRBD1 (5 bases). V lost 0 bases to trimming and J lost 5 bases, with 10 bases between them. Germline V CDR1 and CDR2: MNHNY, SVGAGI (reference sequence). The CDR3 runs to 15 residues. The CDR3 sequence: CASSYSDGGNEKLFF. The CDR3 nucleotides read TGTGCCAGCAGTTACTCGGACGGGGGAAATGAAAAACTGTTTTTT.

This clone was detected once. The rearrangement links TRBV7-2 to TRBJ2-5, with a tentative D call TRBD1 (6 bases). Trimming cost V 4 bases and J 3 bases, with 9 bases left between them. This CDR3 has 13 residues. Germline loops: CDR1 SGHTA, CDR2 FQGNSA. The CDR3 here is CASSSWTEETQYF. DNA of the CDR3: TGTGCCAGCAGCTCCTGGACAGAAGAGACCCAGTACTTC.

This clone was recorded a few times. V gene TRBV6-2 or TRBV6-3 combines with J gene TRBJ1-5; no definite D call. The ends were cut back, 5 bases at V and 6 bases at J, with 17 bases in the middle. The CDR3 has 15 residues. Germline loops: CDR1 MNHEY, CDR2 SVGEGT. CDR3 DNA sequence: TGTGCCAGCAGTGATTGGGGAGGGAAGAGTCAGCCCCAGCATTTT. Its protein product is CASSDWGGKSQPQHF.

The rearrangement uses TRBV14 and TRBJ1-2; D unresolved. Germline V gives CDR1 SGHDN, CDR2 FVKESK. The CDR3 sequence is 15 residues long. V lost 1 base and J lost 1, with 10 bases in between. The CDR3 DNA reads as TGTGCCAGCAGCCAAGCCCGGACCGGTAACTATGGCTACACCTTC. Amino acid sequence: CASSQARTGNYGYTF.

The chain links TRBV29-1 to TRBJ1-2, with a possible D match to TRBD1 (5 bases). Trimming removed 4 bases from V and 4 bases from J, with 16 bases in between. Germline lookup yields CDR1 SQVTM and CDR2 ANQGSEA. CDR3 length: 14 amino acids. CDR3 in DNA: TGCAGCGTTGTATACGGGGGGAATACCTATGGCTACACCTTC. It is translated as CSVVYGGNTYGYTF.

This chain links TRBV5-1 with TRBJ1-4, with TRBD1 identical over 7 bases. The J segment lost 7 bases and the V segment lost 1 base, leaving 7 bases of the junction unmatched. The CDR3 sequence is 15 residues long. Germline V lookup: CDR1 SGHRS, CDR2 YFSETQ. The CDR3 spells CASSLLGQSFEKLFF. In nucleotides, the CDR3 is TGCGCCAGCAGCTTGTTGGGACAGTCCTTTGAAAAACTGTTTTTT.

This clone occurred a few times. Written as DNA, the CDR3 is TGTGCCAGCAGTGCCGGACAGGACCAGGCCCAGCAGTTCTTC. This encodes CASSAGQDQAQQFF. This chain uses TRBV2 with TRBJ2-1; 7 bases fit TRBD1. CDR1 and CDR2 from the germline V gene are SNHLY and FYNNEI. The CDR3 sequence is 14 residues long. After removal of 4 bases from V and 11 bases from J, the junction contained 11 bases not matched to a gene.

The CDR3 nucleotides are TGCGCCAGCAGCCAAGCCGTGGGCAGGGTGATGTTTTTT. Translated, it gives CASSQAVGRVMFF. This sequence joins TRBV4-3 and TRBJ1-4; maybe TRBD1 (5 bases). The V gene lost 1 base and the J gene lost 15 bases, with 15 bases spanning the gap. The CDR3 loop spans 13 amino acids. Germline CDR1 LGHNA, CDR2 YSLEER.

This clone appeared a few times. The chain is built from TRBV9 and TRBJ1-5, with 10 nucleotides matching TRBD1. Germline trimming cut 5 bases from V and 4 bases from J; bases unmatched to any gene: 12. The CDR3 is 17 residues long. Germline CDR1 and CDR2: SGDLS and YYNGEE. The CDR3 region has the DNA TGTGCCAGCAGTTGTAAGTGGGAGGGACAGGGGAATCAGCCCCAGCATTTT. This translates into CASSCKWEGQGNQPQHF.

V usage is TRBV15 and J usage is TRBJ1-5, with 7 positions matching TRBD1. There are 17 residues in the CDR3. CDR1 is LNHNV and CDR2 is YYDKDF in the germline V gene (reference sequence). Germline trimming cut 3 bases from V and 0 bases from J; bases unmatched to any gene: 8. CDR3: CATSRVRDSYSNQPQHF. CDR3 in DNA: TGTGCCACCAGCAGGGTCCGGGACAGTTATAGCAATCAGCCCCAGCATTTT.

The chain employs TRBV11-2 and TRBJ2-5; tentative D call: TRBD2 (6 bases). The V gene's germline CDR1 is SGHAT and CDR2 FQNNGV. V dropped 5 bases and J dropped 4 bases, with 11 bases sitting between them. The CDR3 contains 13 residues. The CDR3 region has the DNA TGTGCCAGCAGCCCGGTGGGGGGAGAGACCCAGTACTTC. Translation gives CASSPVGGETQYF.

This sequence joins TRBV6-5 and TRBJ1-2; maybe TRBD1 (6 bases). Germline CDR1 MNHEY, CDR2 SVGAGI. The CDR3 is 12 amino acids. Trimming pared 0 bases from V and 8 bases from J, leaving 7 bases between. Written as DNA, the CDR3 is TGTGCCAGCAGTTACTCGGGGGCAGGCTACACCTTC. It encodes CASSYSGAGYTF.

V is TRBV5-1 and J is TRBJ1-3; D remains unclear. Between the trimmed V and J ends, which lost 0 bases and 4 bases, there was a span of 11 bases. The CDR3 covers 15 residues. Germline lookup yields CDR1 SGHRS and CDR2 YFSETQ. The CDR3 coding sequence is TGCGCCAGCAGCTTGGTTCTGGGTGCCGGAAACACCATATATTTT. Amino acid sequence: CASSLVLGAGNTIYF.

The chain combines TRBV2 with TRBJ1-1, with D perhaps matching TRBD1 (5 bases). V gave up 6 bases and J gave up 3 bases, with 17 bases separating them. The germline V gene has CDR1 SNHLY and CDR2 FYNNEI. This CDR3 spans 15 amino acids. CDR3 sequence: CASRERSGGYTEAFF. The DNA for the CDR3 is TGTGCCAGCAGGGAAAGGTCTGGGGGTTACACTGAAGCTTTCTTT.

The chain is built from TRBV7-2 and TRBJ2-7; D might be TRBD1 or TRBD2, each matching 7 bases. The germline V gene encodes CDR1 SGHTA and CDR2 FQGNSA. CDR3 length: 19 residues. Trimming stripped 5 bases from V and 1 base from J, with 27 bases between. The CDR3 reads CASSHGGRGAGDRSYEQYV. As DNA, the CDR3 is TGTGCCAGCAGCCACGGCGGTCGGGGGGCGGGGGACAGATCCTACGAGCAGTACGTC.

This chain uses TRBV28 with TRBJ2-5; either TRBD1 or TRBD2 may fit D (5 bases each). CDR1 is MDHEN, CDR2 SYDVKM, per germline. V was trimmed by 6 bases and J by 4 bases, leaving 15 bases between them. The CDR3 runs to 14 residues. Written as DNA, the CDR3 is TGTGCCAGCAGCAGTGTGGGGGTTCGAGAGACCCAGTACTTC. Translated: CASSSVGVRETQYF. Variable domain in full (rest from reference TRBV28 and TRBJ2-5): DVKVTQSSRYLVKRTGEKVFLECVQDMDHENMFWYRQDPGLGLRLIYFSYDVKMKEKGDIPEGYSVSREKKERFSLILESASTNQTSMYLCASSSVGVRETQYFGPGTRLLVL.

This clone has more than one count but fewer than ten. The CDR3 DNA sequence: TGTGCCAGCAGCTTCCGCGCCGGTTGGGGGGCCAACGTCCTGACTTTC. Its protein is CASSFRAGWGANVLTF. The chain couples TRBV5-6 to TRBJ2-6; D is undetermined. The CDR3 runs to 16 residues. The germline V and J ends were trimmed by 2 bases and 4 bases, with 13 bases remaining between them. Looked up from germline, CDR1 is SGHDT and CDR2 is YYEEEE. Supplemented by reference TRBV5-6 and TRBJ2-6, the full variable domain reads DAGVTQSPTHLIKTRGQQVTLRCSPKSGHDTVSWYQQALGQGPQFIFQYYEEEERQRGNFPDRFSGHQFPNYSSELNVNALLLGDSALYLCASSFRAGWGANVLTFGAGSRLTVL.

By share of the sample, this clone is medium-sized (0.01 to 0.1%). The chain is built from TRBV2 and TRBJ1-2; the D gene is possibly TRBD1 (5 bases). V was cut by 3 bases and J by 2 bases, with 7 bases left in between. The V gene's germline CDR1 is SNHLY and CDR2 FYNNEI. The CDR3 sequence is 13 residues long. CDR3 sequence: CASSEGVNYGYTF. CDR3 nucleotide sequence: TGTGCCAGCAGTGAGGGGGTGAACTATGGCTACACCTTC.

V gene TRBV25-1 combines with J gene TRBJ1-2; 8 bases are a match to TRBD1. CDR3 size: 16 residues. Trimming removed 2 bases from V and 3 bases from J; junction bases left unmatched: 8. The germline gives CDR1 MGHDK, CDR2 SYGVNS. The CDR3 sequence: CASSEPGPGQDYGYTF. The DNA of the CDR3 is TGTGCCAGCAGTGAACCTGGCCCGGGACAGGACTATGGCTACACCTTC.

V gene TRBV30 combines with J gene TRBJ1-3, with D possibly matching TRBD1 (5 bases). Trimming shortened V by 3 bases and J by 0 bases, and 12 bases separated the two germline ends. This CDR3 has 15 residues. Germline V gene sequence: CDR1 GTSNPN, CDR2 SVGIG (reference sequence). CDR3 in DNA: TGTGCCTGGAGCCCCGACAGCCGCTCTGGAAACACCATATATTTT. It specifies CAWSPDSRSGNTIYF.

The chain has TRBV18 and TRBJ2-6; D not resolved. This CDR3 contains 13 residues. The germline V gene encodes CDR1 KGHSH and CDR2 LQKENI. The V end lost 6 bases, the J end lost 0 bases, and 3 bases lay between the germline ends. The CDR3 DNA follows: TGTGCCAGCTCCTCCTCTGGGGCCAACGTCCTGACTTTC. Translating it yields CASSSSGANVLTF.

The genes are TRBV5-1 and TRBJ1-1, with 7 nucleotides matching TRBD1. The junction had 9 bases not matched to a gene; V was cut back by 3 bases and J by 4 bases. Germline lookup yields CDR1 SGHRS and CDR2 YFSETQ. CDR3 length equals 15 residues. The DNA of the CDR3 is TGCGCCAGCAGCTCGACTGACAGGGAATCCACTGAAGCTTTCTTT. Translated: CASSSTDRESTEAFF.